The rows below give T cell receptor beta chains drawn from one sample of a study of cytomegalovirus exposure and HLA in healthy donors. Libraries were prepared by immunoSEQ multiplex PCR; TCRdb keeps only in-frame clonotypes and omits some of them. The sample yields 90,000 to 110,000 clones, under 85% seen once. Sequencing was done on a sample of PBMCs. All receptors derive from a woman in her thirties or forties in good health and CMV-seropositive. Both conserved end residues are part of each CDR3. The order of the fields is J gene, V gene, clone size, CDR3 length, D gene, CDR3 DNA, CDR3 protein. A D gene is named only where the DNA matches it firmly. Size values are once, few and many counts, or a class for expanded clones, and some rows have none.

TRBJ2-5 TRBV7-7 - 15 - TGTGCCAGCAGCCCCGGGACTCCCGCGGGAGAGACCCAGTACTTC CASSPGTPAGETQYF
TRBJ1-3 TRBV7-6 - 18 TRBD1 TGTGCCAGCAGCTTAGCGCCGGGACAGATGAGCTCTGGAAACACCATATATTTT CASSLAPGQMSSGNTIYF
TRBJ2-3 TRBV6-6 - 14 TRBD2 TGTGCCAGCAGACAAGGACTAGCAACAGATACGCAGTATTTT CASRQGLATDTQYF
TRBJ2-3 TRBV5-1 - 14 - TGCGCCAGCAGCTTGGGGCTAGCAGTGCGTACGCAGTATTTT CASSLGLAVRTQYF
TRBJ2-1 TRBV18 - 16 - TGTGCCAGCTCACCGCCTGATAGGCCTAGGAGGAATGAGCAGTTCTTC CASSPPDRPRRNEQFF
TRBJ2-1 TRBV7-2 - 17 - TGTGCCAGCAGCTTGCAGAGTGGGGCGGACTACTACAATGAGCAGTTCTTC CASSLQSGADYYNEQFF
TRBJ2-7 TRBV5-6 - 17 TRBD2 TGTGCCAGCAGCTTTCCCCCCACTAGCGGGAGGGCCTACGAGCAGTACTTC CASSFPPTSGRAYEQYF
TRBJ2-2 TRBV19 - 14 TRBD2 TGTGCCAGTAGACTAGCGGGAGGAGGCGGGGAGCTGTTTTTT CASRLAGGGGELFF
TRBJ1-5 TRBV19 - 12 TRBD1 TGTGCCAGCAGGACAGGGTACCAGCCCCAGCATTTT CASRTGYQPQHF
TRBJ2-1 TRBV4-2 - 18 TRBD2 TGTGCCAGCAGCCAAGTGGCCACTCCTAGCGGGGACTGGAGTGAGCAGTTCTTC CASSQVATPSGDWSEQFF
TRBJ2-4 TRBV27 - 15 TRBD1 TGTGCCAGCAGTTTAGGTGGACAGGGGGGAAACATTCAGTACTTC CASSLGGQGGNIQYF
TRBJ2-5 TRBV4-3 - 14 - TGCGCCAGCAGCCAAGAGGCACAGACGGAGACCCAGTACTTC CASSQEAQTETQYF
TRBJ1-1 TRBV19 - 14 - TGTGCCAGTAGTCTACGAAACAGGGACACTGAAGCTTTCTTT CASSLRNRDTEAFF
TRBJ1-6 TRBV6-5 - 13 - TGTGCCAGCAGTTCCCTGAGAAATTCACCCCTCCACTTT CASSSLRNSPLHF
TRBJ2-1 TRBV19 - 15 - TGTGCCAGTAGTATAGGGGTACTAGAACACAATGAGCAGTTCTTC CASSIGVLEHNEQFF
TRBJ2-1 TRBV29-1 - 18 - TGCAGCGTTGATAGGCGACTCGGGGGGCCGAGCTCCTACAATGAGCAGTTCTTC CSVDRRLGGPSSYNEQFF
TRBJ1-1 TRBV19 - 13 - TGTGCCAGTCGCAGTACTATGAACACTGAAGCTTTCTTT CASRSTMNTEAFF
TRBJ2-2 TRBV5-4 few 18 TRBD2 TGTGCCAGCAACATTGCCGCCTGGGGTAGCGGGAAGCCCGGGGAGCTGTTTTTT CASNIAAWGSGKPGELFF
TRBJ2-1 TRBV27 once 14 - TGTGCCAGCGGGGGCCGGGAGGCCGGGGATGAGCAGTTCTTC CASGGREAGDEQFF
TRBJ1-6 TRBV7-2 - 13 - TGTGCCAGCAGCTTAAACAGGGATTCACCCCTCCACTTT CASSLNRDSPLHF
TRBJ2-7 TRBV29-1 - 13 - TGCAGCGCTACAGGGAGTGGCTCCTACGAGCAGTACTTC CSATGSGSYEQYF
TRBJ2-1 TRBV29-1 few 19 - TGCAGCGTTGAGCAGTGGGACGTACAACTAGGGGGACCCTACTATGAGCAGTTCTTC CSVEQWDVQLGGPYYEQFF
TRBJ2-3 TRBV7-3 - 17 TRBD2 TGTGCCAGCAGCTTAATGGGGGCGGGGGGCCCCACAGATACGCAGTATTTT CASSLMGAGGPTDTQYF
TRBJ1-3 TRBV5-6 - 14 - TGTGCCAGCAGCTCCCGGTACTCTGGAAACACCATATATTTT CASSSRYSGNTIYF
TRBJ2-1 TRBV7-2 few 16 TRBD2 TGTGCCAGCAGCTTAGTCGCGACTAGCGGGGGGAATGAGCAGTTCTTC CASSLVATSGGNEQFF